Presented here are 14 T cell receptor beta chains from one specimen sequenced in a study of T cells after yellow fever vaccination. MiXCR was run by TCRdb on the 5' RACE reads, yielding one entry per CDR3 protein. The sample has about 120,000 distinct CDR3 sequences, around 15% seen once. The source was CD8+ T cells sorted from PBMCs, collected 5 days after the yellow fever booster vaccination. The receptor source for this set is a man aged 18 to 30 who received the YFV17D yellow fever vaccine.

The chain employs TRBV5-1 and TRBJ2-7; TRBD1 agrees at 7 bases. The CDR3 consists of 13 residues. V shed 1 base, J shed 7 bases, and the junction held 5 bases outside the gene matches. Germline assignment: CDR1 SGHRS and CDR2 YFSETQ. This CDR3 reads CASSLLGGVEQYF. The CDR3 nucleotides are TGCGCCAGCAGCTTGCTAGGGGGCGTGGAGCAGTACTTC.

The chain links TRBV11-2 to TRBJ2-5, with a tentative D call TRBD2 (6 bases). Trimming left V 0 bases short and J 5 bases short, with 13 bases between. CDR1 and CDR2 from the germline V gene are SGHAT and FQNNGV. This CDR3 is 15 amino acids long. The CDR3 loop is CASSLDRVGRETQYF. In nucleotides, the CDR3 is TGTGCCAGCAGCTTAGATCGGGTAGGGAGGGAGACCCAGTACTTC.

This rearrangement joins TRBV5-5 to TRBJ1-1; 8 bases match TRBD1. Germline V gene data show CDR1 as SGHKS and CDR2 as YYEKEE (reference sequence). This CDR3 comprises 16 residues. V shed 1 base and J 2 bases; nucleotides not matched to a gene: 7. CDR3 nucleotides: TGTGCCAGCAGCTTGTATCCGGGACAGGATAACACTGAAGCTTTCTTT. It is translated as CASSLYPGQDNTEAFF.

There are many counts of this clonotype. As DNA, the CDR3 is TGCAGTGCTAGAGGCAGGGCTCAGAATGAGCAGTTCTTC. Translated: CSARGRAQNEQFF. The chain employs TRBV20-1 and TRBJ2-1; weak D call: TRBD1 (5 bases). The germline gives CDR1 DFQATT, CDR2 SNEGSKA (reference sequence). V lost 1 base to trimming and J lost 7 bases, with 11 bases between them. The CDR3 has 13 residues.

The gene calls are TRBV4-1 and TRBJ2-7, with D perhaps matching TRBD1 (5 bases). The length of the CDR3 is 14 residues. V lost 4 bases and J lost 5, with 15 bases in between. Germline V CDR1 and CDR2: MGHRA, YSYEKL. CDR3 DNA: TGCGCCAGCAGCCTCATGATTGGGGCCCACGAGCAGTACGTC. Amino acids: CASSLMIGAHEQYV.

This clonotype was picked up a small number of times. The CDR3 bases are TGTGCCAGCAGCTCTGCTTCGAGCGGGGCAGATACGCAGTATTTT. Translation: CASSSASSGADTQYF. The gene calls are TRBV3-1 and TRBJ2-3; 7 bases are a match to TRBD2. The germline V gene has CDR1 LGHDT and CDR2 YNNKEL (reference sequence). The CDR3 has 15 amino acids. Trimming cost V 5 bases and J 4 bases; bases outside gene matches: 9.

This chain links TRBV4-3 with TRBJ1-3; perhaps TRBD1 as D (6 bases). The CDR3 contains 16 residues. Trimming removed 5 bases at V and 2 bases at J, with 16 bases between. Germline CDR1 is LGHNA and CDR2 is YSLEER. The CDR3 DNA reads TGCGCCAGCAGCAACGTGAACAGGGAAACTGGAAACACCATATATTTT. Translation gives CASSNVNRETGNTIYF.

This clonotype has just a few counts. V gene TRBV12-3 or TRBV12-4 combines with J gene TRBJ2-1; a possible D gene is TRBD2 (6 bases). Trimming took off 3 bases at V and 0 bases at J, with 12 bases between the two ends. This CDR3 contains 16 residues. CDR3 sequence (DNA): TGTGCCAGCAGTTTGTTCCCCGGGAGCTCCTACAATGAGCAGTTCTTC. Translation: CASSLFPGSSYNEQFF.

This clonotype was counted only a few times. The V and J genes are TRBV29-1 and TRBJ2-3, with TRBD2 matching over 13 bases. The CDR3 is made up of 16 amino acids. Germline V gene lookup returns CDR1 SQVTM and CDR2 ANQGSEA. Trimming at V came to 3 bases and at J to 1 base, leaving 4 bases not matched to a gene. CDR3 in DNA: TGCAGCGTTGATGCTGGACTAGCGGGGGGCACAGATACGCAGTATTTT. This gives the protein CSVDAGLAGGTDTQYF.

The rearrangement links TRBV6-5 to TRBJ2-5; TRBD1 agrees at 11 bases. With 4 bases clipped from V and 3 bases from J, the junction kept 4 bases outside the gene matches. The germline gives CDR1 MNHEY, CDR2 SVGAGI. This CDR3 comprises 15 residues. CDR3 in amino acids: CASSFRDRGEETQYF. CDR3 DNA: TGTGCCAGCAGTTTTCGGGACAGGGGGGAAGAGACCCAGTACTTC.

This chain links TRBV19 with TRBJ1-2; 7 bases align to TRBD1. The CDR3 sequence is 17 residues long. The J segment lost 1 base and the V segment lost 4 bases, leaving 12 bases of the junction unmatched. The germline CDR1 and CDR2 sequences are LNHDA and SQIVND (reference sequence). The CDR3 nucleotides read TGTGCCAGTAGTACCTCAGACGGGGACAGCTTTAACTATGGCTACACCTTC. Amino acid sequence: CASSTSDGDSFNYGYTF.

This clonotype was seen only a few times. This sequence joins TRBV5-1 and TRBJ1-2; D gene ambiguous. Trimming shortened V by 0 bases and J by 6 bases, and 12 bases separated the two germline ends. Germline V gene data show CDR1 as SGHRS and CDR2 as YFSETQ. This CDR3 contains 14 residues. For the CDR3, the DNA is TGCGCCAGCAGCTTGGAGGGTTCCATGGATGGCTACACCTTC. Its translation is CASSLEGSMDGYTF.

The V and J genes are TRBV7-8 and TRBJ1-1, with unresolved D. The germline V gene has CDR1 SGHVS and CDR2 FQNEAQ. This CDR3 region has 15 residues. Trimming shortened V by 5 bases and J by 1 base, and 14 bases separated the two germline ends. The CDR3 DNA sequence: TGTGCCAGCAGCACGAATGCAGCCCCGAACACTGAAGCTTTCTTT. It specifies CASSTNAAPNTEAFF.

This clonotype was seen more than once but under ten times. The J gene is TRBJ2-4, the V gene TRBV4-3, with D hard to call. The CDR3 is 14 amino acids. CDR1 and CDR2 from the germline V gene are LGHNA and YSLEER. V was cut by 5 bases and J by 4 bases, with 12 bases left in between. CDR3 amino acids: CASSETVGKNIQYF. The CDR3 region has the DNA TGCGCCAGCAGCGAAACAGTGGGGAAAAACATTCAGTACTTC.